Each of the 2 T cell receptor beta chains below was sequenced from the same sample in a study of human T cells and chemical hapten exposure. TCRdb reprocessed the RACE reads via MiXCR and lists one record per CDR3 protein. Seen here are tens of thousands of distinct CDR3 sequences, about 11% observed once, and the top ten hold about 4%. Time point of the sample: pre-sensitization, week 0. Treatment: therapeutic diphenylcyclopropenone sensitization with weekly scalp DPC. Sequences were derived from whole blood, sampled in connection with sensitization to the hapten diphenylcyclopropenone (DPC). The source is a woman in her forties with alopecia areata. Some clones in this sample may be carry-over from other donors' samples.

In its sample, this clonotype was seen many times. The chain is built from TRBV7-2 and TRBJ1-2; TRBD1 agrees at 8 bases. V was clipped by 1 base and J by 7 bases; unmatched bases: 5. The CDR3 is 14 amino acids. Per germline, CDR1 SGHTA and CDR2 FQGNSA. This CDR3 is CASSLGTGIRGYTF. The DNA for the CDR3 is TGTGCCAGCAGCTTAGGGACAGGGATCCGTGGCTACACCTTC.

This clonotype was detected only a few times. V and J are TRBV19 and TRBJ1-5, with D perhaps TRBD1 (5 bases). CDR3 length: 15 residues. V dropped 7 bases and J dropped 7 bases, with 20 bases sitting between them. Germline CDR1 and CDR2: LNHDA and SQIVND (reference sequence). The CDR3 reads CASKAPAAQGQPQHF. CDR3 in DNA: TGTGCCAGTAAGGCCCCCGCGGCCCAGGGACAGCCCCAGCATTTT.